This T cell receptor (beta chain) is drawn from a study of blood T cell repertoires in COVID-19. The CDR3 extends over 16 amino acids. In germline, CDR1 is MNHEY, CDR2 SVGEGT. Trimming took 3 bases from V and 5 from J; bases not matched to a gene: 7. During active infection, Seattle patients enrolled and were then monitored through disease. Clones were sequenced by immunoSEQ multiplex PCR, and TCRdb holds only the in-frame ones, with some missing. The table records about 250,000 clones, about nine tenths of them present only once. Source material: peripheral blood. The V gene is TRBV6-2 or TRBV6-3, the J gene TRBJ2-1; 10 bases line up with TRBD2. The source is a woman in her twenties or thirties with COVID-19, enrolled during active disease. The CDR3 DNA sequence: TGTGCCAGCAGTTATGGAGGGACTAGCGAACACAATGAGCAGTTCTTC. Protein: CASSYGGTSEHNEQFF.